Each of the 22 T cell receptor beta chains below was sequenced from the same sample in a study of cytomegalovirus exposure and HLA in healthy donors. This table comes from immunoSEQ multiplex PCR, and its TCRdb copy is limited to in-frame clones, with some not included. This table holds under 200,000 clones, 70% to 90% found once. Sequenced sample: PBMCs. These receptors were obtained from a woman under 30 in good health and CMV-seronegative.

V usage is TRBV6-6 and J usage is TRBJ2-2; D gene ambiguous. Germline CDR1 MNHNY, CDR2 SVGAGI (reference sequence). Trimming removed 6 bases at V and 2 bases at J, with 7 bases between. The CDR3 consists of 13 residues. The CDR3 is CASSPKNTGELFF. CDR3 in DNA: TGTGCCAGCAGCCCCAAAAACACCGGGGAGCTGTTTTTT.

The sample holds one count of this clone. This chain uses TRBV12-5 with TRBJ2-7, with TRBD2 identical over 10 bases. V dropped 2 bases and J dropped 1; count of bases not matched to a gene: 11. The CDR3 covers 18 residues. Germline values: CDR1 LGHNT, CDR2 FRNRAP. The CDR3 protein is CASGLPPSGGRPSYEQYF. CDR3 bases: TGTGCTAGTGGTTTGCCCCCTAGCGGGGGCCGACCTTCCTACGAGCAGTACTTC.

This chain joins TRBV6-1 and TRBJ2-5, with D possibly matching TRBD2 (5 bases). CDR3 length equals 12 residues. Germline values: CDR1 MNHNS, CDR2 SASEGT. Trimming took 2 bases from V and 10 from J, leaving 11 bases between them. The CDR3 DNA reads TGTGCCAGCAGTGAAAGGATAGGACTCCAGTACTTC. Translating it yields CASSERIGLQYF.

The rearrangement joins TRBV7-2 to TRBJ1-2; D uncertain. Between the trimmed V and J ends, which lost 1 base and 8 bases, there was a span of 11 bases. Germline V CDR1 and CDR2: SGHTA, FQGNSA. This CDR3 region has 13 residues. This CDR3 reads CASSLDPTSGYTF. The CDR3 nucleotides are TGTGCCAGCAGCTTAGACCCGACAAGCGGCTACACCTTC.

The rearrangement joins TRBV29-1 to TRBJ2-5; D remains ambiguous. Germline CDR1 and CDR2: SQVTM and ANQGSEA. CDR3 length equals 13 residues. V was pared by 4 bases and J by 1 base, with 10 bases between. The CDR3 DNA is TGCAGCGTTGCTCGTCGACTCCAAGAGACCCAGTACTTC. Its protein is CSVARRLQETQYF. The variable domain in full, completed from reference TRBV29-1 and TRBJ2-5, reads SAVISQKPSRDICQRGTSLTIQCQVDSQVTMMFWYRQQPGQSLTLIATANQGSEATYESGFVIDKFPISRPNLTFSTLTVSNMSPEDSSIYLCSVARRLQETQYFGPGTRLLVL.

This rearrangement joins TRBV30 to TRBJ2-5; D is ambiguous. The CDR3 consists of 11 residues. Per the germline V gene, CDR1 is GTSNPN and CDR2 is SVGIG (reference sequence). V lost 1 base to trimming and J lost 5 bases, with 5 bases between them. This chain's CDR3 is CAWSAGETQYF. The CDR3, as DNA: TGTGCCTGGAGTGCCGGGGAGACCCAGTACTTC.

This clone was recorded once. The chain employs TRBV27 and TRBJ1-6; D is unresolved. Germline lookup yields CDR1 MNHEY and CDR2 SMNVEV (reference sequence). The CDR3 loop spans 14 amino acids. The V end was cut by 6 bases, the J end by 9 bases, with 15 bases between. CDR3 loop: CASRVPNGVSPLHF. The CDR3 nucleotides are TGTGCCAGCAGGGTACCCAACGGGGTTTCACCCCTCCACTTT.

The CDR3 here is CASSFGTGVHEQYF. CDR3 in DNA: TGTGCCAGCAGCTTCGGGACAGGGGTCCACGAGCAGTACTTC. V and J are TRBV7-8 and TRBJ2-7; TRBD1 matches 10 bases. CDR3 length equals 14 residues. Germline V gene data show CDR1 as SGHVS and CDR2 as FQNEAQ. J was trimmed by 5 bases and V by 3 bases; bases with no gene match: 4.

The rearrangement uses TRBV7-2 and TRBJ1-4; D gene uncertain. Germline loops: CDR1 SGHTA, CDR2 FQGNSA. Trimming stripped 5 bases from V and 8 bases from J, with 9 bases between. The CDR3 totals 12 residues. CDR3 nucleotide sequence: TGTGCCAGCAGCCGCTTACAGGAAAAACTGTTTTTT. Translated, it gives CASSRLQEKLFF.

The genes are TRBV5-1 and TRBJ2-7; 8 bases are a match to TRBD1. Germline V CDR1 and CDR2: SGHRS, YFSETQ. V lost 2 bases, J lost 5 bases, and 9 bases stayed unmatched. The CDR3 is 15 amino acids. The CDR3 DNA sequence: TGCGCCAGCAGCTTCGAAGGCAGGGGGCGACACGAGCAGTACTTC. As protein: CASSFEGRGRHEQYF.

This chain joins TRBV11-3 and TRBJ2-2; 7 nucleotides line up with TRBD2. V trimming: 1 base; J trimming: 5 bases; junction bases outside the gene matches: 1. CDR3 length equals 14 residues. CDR1 is SGHNT and CDR2 is YENEEA in the germline V gene. The CDR3 loop is CASSLGGRTGELFF. CDR3 DNA: TGTGCCAGCAGCTTAGGCGGGAGAACCGGGGAGCTGTTTTTT. The whole variable domain, remainder taken from reference TRBV11-3 and TRBJ2-2, is EAGVVQSPRYKIIEKKQPVAFWCNPISGHNTLYWYLQNLGQGPELLIRYENEEAVDDSQLPKDRFSAERLKGVDSTLKIQPAELGDSAVYLCASSLGGRTGELFFGEGSRLTVL.

This chain links TRBV18 with TRBJ1-1; D uncertain. Germline assignment: CDR1 KGHSH and CDR2 LQKENI. Between the trimmed V and J ends, which lost 2 bases and 7 bases, there was a span of 8 bases. The CDR3 length is 12 residues. CDR3 DNA: TGTGCCAGCTCACCAGAGAGGAATGAAGCTTTCTTT. As protein: CASSPERNEAFF.

The gene calls are TRBV5-1 and TRBJ1-1, with 8 bases that match TRBD1. Germline V gives CDR1 SGHRS, CDR2 YFSETQ. This CDR3 comprises 16 residues. The V gene end was trimmed by 0 bases and the J gene end by 3 bases; junction bases not matched to a gene: 7. The CDR3: CASSLGQGAADTEAFF. For the CDR3, the DNA is TGCGCCAGCAGCTTGGGTCAGGGGGCGGCTGACACTGAAGCTTTCTTT.

This chain uses TRBV4-3 with TRBJ2-1; TRBD2 agrees at 11 bases. This CDR3 spans 16 amino acids. Trimming took 3 bases from V and 3 from J; bases not matched to a gene: 4. Per germline, CDR1 LGHNA and CDR2 YSLEER. As DNA, the CDR3 is TGCGCCAGCAGCCAGCAACTAGCGGGGGTCTACAATGAGCAGTTCTTC. It is translated as CASSQQLAGVYNEQFF.

This chain joins TRBV5-1 and TRBJ1-1; no definite D call. Germline CDR1 SGHRS, CDR2 YFSETQ. This CDR3 contains 14 residues. V was clipped by 3 bases and J by 5 bases, with 14 bases between them. Written as DNA, the CDR3 is TGCGCCAGCAGCTATACCCTAGGAGGTACTGAAGCTTTCTTT. It yields the protein CASSYTLGGTEAFF.

The gene calls are TRBV15 and TRBJ1-5; TRBD1 might be the D (6 bases). This CDR3 is built from 18 residues. Germline assignment: CDR1 LNHNV and CDR2 YYDKDF (reference sequence). V was cut by 1 base and J by 5 bases, with 21 bases left in between. This CDR3 is CATSRAVGQEGGYQPQHF. The CDR3 DNA sequence: TGTGCCACCAGCAGAGCGGTGGGGCAAGAAGGGGGATATCAGCCCCAGCATTTT. The full variable domain, with the rest looked up from reference TRBV15 and TRBJ1-5, is DAMVIQNPRYQVTQFGKPVTLSCSQTLNHNVMYWYQQKSSQAPKLLFHYYDKDFNNEADTPDNFQSRRPNTSFCFLDIRSPGLGDTAMYLCATSRAVGQEGGYQPQHFGDGTRLSIL.

The rearrangement joins TRBV27 to TRBJ1-5, with D perhaps TRBD1 (6 bases). Trimming left V 5 bases short and J 7 bases short, with 12 bases between. This CDR3 spans 13 amino acids. CDR1 is MNHEY, CDR2 SMNVEV, per germline (reference sequence). The CDR3 region has the DNA TGTGCCAGCAGTCCACAGGGACCCCAGCCCCAGCATTTT. Protein: CASSPQGPQPQHF.

This chain uses TRBV10-2 with TRBJ1-4; weak D call: TRBD1 (5 bases). The V gene's germline CDR1 is WSHSY and CDR2 SAAADI. Trimming took off 3 bases at V and 4 bases at J, with 18 bases between the two ends. This CDR3 is 17 amino acids long. CDR3 sequence reads: CASSDGGTAGRNEKLFF. CDR3 bases: TGCGCCAGCAGTGACGGCGGGACTGCCGGCCGTAATGAAAAACTGTTTTTT.

The CDR3 is CATSTFLNPEGIPNQPQHF. CDR3 DNA: TGTGCCACCAGCACCTTTCTTAATCCGGAGGGGATCCCCAATCAGCCCCAGCATTTT. The chain employs TRBV15 and TRBJ1-5; TRBD1 is a possible D gene (5 bases). V was pared by 4 bases and J by 3 bases, with 25 bases between. From germline, CDR1 is LNHNV and CDR2 YYDKDF (reference sequence). The CDR3 covers 19 residues.

The chain has TRBV19 and TRBJ1-1; no firm D call. In germline, CDR1 is LNHDA, CDR2 SQIVND (reference sequence). The ends were cut back, 10 bases at V and 3 bases at J, with 15 bases in the middle. The CDR3 has 13 amino acids. Here the CDR3 DNA reads TGTGCCACGAGGGTATCGTTTGACACTGAAGCTTTCTTT. This gives the protein CATRVSFDTEAFF.

V usage is TRBV4-1 and J usage is TRBJ2-1; D not resolved. Trimming took 0 bases from V and 8 from J, leaving 17 bases between them. CDR3 length equals 16 residues. From germline, CDR1 is MGHRA and CDR2 YSYEKL. The CDR3: CASSQESLGSSDEQFF. CDR3 bases: TGCGCCAGCAGCCAAGAGTCGCTAGGATCGTCCGATGAGCAGTTCTTC.

The chain employs TRBV19 and TRBJ2-7; the D gene is possibly TRBD2 (6 bases). The CDR3 contains 15 residues. CDR1 LNHDA and CDR2 SQIVND come from the germline V gene (reference sequence). The ends were cut back, 6 bases at V and 4 bases at J, with 19 bases in the middle. CDR3: CASSLLGGSYYEQYF. In DNA, the CDR3 is TGTGCCAGTAGCCTCCTGGGGGGATCCTATTACGAGCAGTACTTC.